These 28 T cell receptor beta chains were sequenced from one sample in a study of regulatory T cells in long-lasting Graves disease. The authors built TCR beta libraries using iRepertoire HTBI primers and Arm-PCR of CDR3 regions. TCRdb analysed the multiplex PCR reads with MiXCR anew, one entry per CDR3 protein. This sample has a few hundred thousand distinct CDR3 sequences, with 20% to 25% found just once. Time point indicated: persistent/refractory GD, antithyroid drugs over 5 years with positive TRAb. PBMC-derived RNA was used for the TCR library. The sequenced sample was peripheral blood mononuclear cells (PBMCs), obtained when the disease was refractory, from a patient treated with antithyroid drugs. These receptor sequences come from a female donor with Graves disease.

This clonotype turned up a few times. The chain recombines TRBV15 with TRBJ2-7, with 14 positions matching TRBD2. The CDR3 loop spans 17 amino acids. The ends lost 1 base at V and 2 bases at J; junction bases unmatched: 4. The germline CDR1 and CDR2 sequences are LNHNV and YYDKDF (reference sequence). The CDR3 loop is CATSRVGTSGSAYEQYF. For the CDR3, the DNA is TGTGCCACCAGCAGAGTTGGGACTAGCGGGAGTGCCTACGAGCAGTACTTC.

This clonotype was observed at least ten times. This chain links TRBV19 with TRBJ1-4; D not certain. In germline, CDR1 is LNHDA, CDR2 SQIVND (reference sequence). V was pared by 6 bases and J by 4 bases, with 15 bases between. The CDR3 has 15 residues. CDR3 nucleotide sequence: TGTGCCAGTAGCGAAGCCCCGATGGGTAATGAAAAACTGTTTTTT. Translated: CASSEAPMGNEKLFF.

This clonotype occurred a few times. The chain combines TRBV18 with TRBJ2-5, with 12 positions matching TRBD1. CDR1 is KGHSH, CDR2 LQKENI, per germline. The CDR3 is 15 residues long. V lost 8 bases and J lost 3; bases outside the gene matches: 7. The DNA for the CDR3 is TGTGCCAGCGAGAGGGACAGGGGGCTAAAAGAGACCCAGTACTTC. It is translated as CASERDRGLKETQYF.

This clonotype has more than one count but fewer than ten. CDR3 nucleotide sequence: TGTGCCACCACAAGTCTAGCGGGAGGATCCGGGGAGCTGTTTTTT. It specifies CATTSLAGGSGELFF. This chain joins TRBV10-3 and TRBJ2-2; 11 bases line up with TRBD2. This CDR3 is built from 15 residues. CDR1 is ENHRY and CDR2 is SYGVKD in the germline V gene. Trimming took 10 bases from V and 6 from J; bases not matched to a gene: 10.

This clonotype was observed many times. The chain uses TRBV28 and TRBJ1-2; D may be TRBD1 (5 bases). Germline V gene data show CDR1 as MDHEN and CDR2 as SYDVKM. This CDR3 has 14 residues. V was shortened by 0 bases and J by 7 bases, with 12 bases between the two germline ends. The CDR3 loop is CASSLWGREGGYTF. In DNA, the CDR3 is TGTGCCAGCAGTTTATGGGGCAGGGAGGGTGGCTACACCTTC.

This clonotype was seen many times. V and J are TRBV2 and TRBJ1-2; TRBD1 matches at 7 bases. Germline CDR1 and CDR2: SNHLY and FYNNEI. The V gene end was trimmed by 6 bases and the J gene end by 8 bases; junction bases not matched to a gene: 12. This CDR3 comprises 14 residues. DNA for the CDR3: TGTGCCAGCAGAGCCAGACAGGGCGGGAAGGGCTACACCTTC. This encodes CASRARQGGKGYTF.

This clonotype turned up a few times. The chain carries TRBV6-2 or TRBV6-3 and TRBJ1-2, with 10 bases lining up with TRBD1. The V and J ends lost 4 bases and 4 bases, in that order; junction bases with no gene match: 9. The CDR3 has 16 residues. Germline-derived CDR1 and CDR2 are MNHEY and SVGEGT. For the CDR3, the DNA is TGTGCCAGCAGTTTCGGACAGGGGGTGAGGTCCTATGGCTACACCTTC. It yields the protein CASSFGQGVRSYGYTF.

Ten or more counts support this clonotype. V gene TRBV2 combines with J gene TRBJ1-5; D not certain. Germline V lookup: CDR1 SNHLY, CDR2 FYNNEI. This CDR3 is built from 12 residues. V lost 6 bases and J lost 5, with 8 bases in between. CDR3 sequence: CASRASYQPQHF. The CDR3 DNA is TGTGCCAGCAGGGCCAGTTATCAGCCCCAGCATTTT.

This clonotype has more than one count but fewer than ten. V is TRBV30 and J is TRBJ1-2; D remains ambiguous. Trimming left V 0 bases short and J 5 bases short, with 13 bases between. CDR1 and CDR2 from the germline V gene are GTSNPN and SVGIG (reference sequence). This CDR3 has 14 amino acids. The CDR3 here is CAWSVQGSRYGYTF. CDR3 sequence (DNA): TGTGCCTGGAGTGTACAAGGGAGCCGGTATGGCTACACCTTC.

The CDR3 protein is CASSYPGQANTEAFF. The DNA of the CDR3 is TGTGCCAGCAGCTACCCGGGACAGGCGAACACTGAAGCTTTCTTT. V is TRBV5-6 and J is TRBJ1-1; 8 bases line up with TRBD1. After removal of 3 bases from V and 1 base from J, the junction contained 5 bases not matched to a gene. The germline V gene encodes CDR1 SGHDT and CDR2 YYEEEE. The CDR3 length is 15 residues. Drawing the rest from reference TRBV5-6 and TRBJ1-1, the complete variable domain is DAGVTQSPTHLIKTRGQQVTLRCSPKSGHDTVSWYQQALGQGPQFIFQYYEEEERQRGNFPDRFSGHQFPNYSSELNVNALLLGDSALYLCASSYPGQANTEAFFGQGTRLTVV.

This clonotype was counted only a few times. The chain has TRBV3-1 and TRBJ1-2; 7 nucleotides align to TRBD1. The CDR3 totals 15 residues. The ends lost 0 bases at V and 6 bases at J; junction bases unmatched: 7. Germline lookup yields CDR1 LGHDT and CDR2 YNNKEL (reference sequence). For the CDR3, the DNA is TGTGCCAGCAGCCAAGATGGGGCCAGGGGGGATGGCTACACCTTC. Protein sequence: CASSQDGARGDGYTF. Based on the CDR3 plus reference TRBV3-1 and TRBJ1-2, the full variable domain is DTAVSQTPKYLVTQMGNDKSIKCEQNLGHDTMYWYKQDSKKFLKIMFSYNNKELIINETVPNRFSPKSPDKAHLNLHINSLELGDSAVYFCASSQDGARGDGYTFGSGTRLTVV.

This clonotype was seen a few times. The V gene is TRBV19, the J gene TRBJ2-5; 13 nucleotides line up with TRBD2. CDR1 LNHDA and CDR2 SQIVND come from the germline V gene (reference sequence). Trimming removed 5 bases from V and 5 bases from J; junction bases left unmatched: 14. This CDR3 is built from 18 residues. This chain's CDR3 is CASSALIRRLAGGETQYF. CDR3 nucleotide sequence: TGTGCCAGTAGTGCGTTAATTCGCCGACTAGCGGGAGGTGAGACCCAGTACTTC.

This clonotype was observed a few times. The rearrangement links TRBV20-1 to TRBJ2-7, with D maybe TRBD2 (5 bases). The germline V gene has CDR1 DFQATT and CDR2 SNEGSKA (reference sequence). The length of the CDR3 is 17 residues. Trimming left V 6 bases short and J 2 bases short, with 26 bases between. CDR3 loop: CSARDLGFLDPTYEQYF. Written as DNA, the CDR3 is TGCAGTGCCCGGGATCTCGGTTTCCTGGACCCGACCTACGAGCAGTACTTC.

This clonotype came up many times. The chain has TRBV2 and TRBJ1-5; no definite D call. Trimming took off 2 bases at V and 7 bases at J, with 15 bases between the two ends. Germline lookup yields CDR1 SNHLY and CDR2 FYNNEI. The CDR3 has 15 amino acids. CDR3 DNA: TGTGCCAGCAGTGAATCGCATTTAGGACTCCAGCCCCAGCATTTT. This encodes CASSESHLGLQPQHF.

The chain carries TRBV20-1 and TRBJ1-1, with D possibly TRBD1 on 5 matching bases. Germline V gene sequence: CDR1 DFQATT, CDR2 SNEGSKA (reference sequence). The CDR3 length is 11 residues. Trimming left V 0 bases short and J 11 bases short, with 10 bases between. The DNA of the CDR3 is TGCAGTGCTAGAGAGGGGCTGGAGGCTTTCTTT. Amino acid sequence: CSAREGLEAFF.

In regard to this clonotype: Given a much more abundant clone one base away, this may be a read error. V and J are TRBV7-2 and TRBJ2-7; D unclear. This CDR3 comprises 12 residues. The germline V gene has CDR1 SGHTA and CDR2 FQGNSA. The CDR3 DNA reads TGTGCCAGCAACTTAGGTCAGAACGAGCAGTACTTC. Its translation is CASNLGQNEQYF.

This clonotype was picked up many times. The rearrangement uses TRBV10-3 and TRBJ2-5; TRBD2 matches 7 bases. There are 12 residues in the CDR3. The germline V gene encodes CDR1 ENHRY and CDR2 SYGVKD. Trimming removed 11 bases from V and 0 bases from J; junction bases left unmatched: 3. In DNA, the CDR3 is TGTGCCGCGGGAGCGGACCAAGAGACCCAGTACTTC. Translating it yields CAAGADQETQYF.

The CDR3 loop reads CSARTGTSGSHEQYF. CDR3 nucleotides: TGCAGTGCTAGAACCGGGACTAGCGGGAGCCACGAGCAGTACTTC. The chain carries TRBV20-1 and TRBJ2-7, with TRBD2 matching 14 bases. This CDR3 is built from 15 residues. Germline lookup yields CDR1 DFQATT and CDR2 SNEGSKA (reference sequence). The V segment lost 2 bases and the J segment 5 bases; nucleotides outside the gene matches: 5.

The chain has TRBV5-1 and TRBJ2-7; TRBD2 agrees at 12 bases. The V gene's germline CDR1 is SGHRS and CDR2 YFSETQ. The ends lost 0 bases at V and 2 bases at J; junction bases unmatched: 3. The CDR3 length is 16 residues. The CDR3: CASSLESSGRAYEQYF. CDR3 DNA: TGCGCCAGCAGCTTGGAATCTAGCGGGAGGGCCTACGAGCAGTACTTC.

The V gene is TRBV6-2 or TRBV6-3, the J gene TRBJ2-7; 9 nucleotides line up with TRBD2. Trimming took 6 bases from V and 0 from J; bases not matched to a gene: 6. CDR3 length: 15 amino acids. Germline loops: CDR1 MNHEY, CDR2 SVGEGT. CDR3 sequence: CASRSYSGSSYEQYF. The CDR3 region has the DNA TGTGCCAGCAGATCATATAGCGGGAGCTCCTACGAGCAGTACTTC.

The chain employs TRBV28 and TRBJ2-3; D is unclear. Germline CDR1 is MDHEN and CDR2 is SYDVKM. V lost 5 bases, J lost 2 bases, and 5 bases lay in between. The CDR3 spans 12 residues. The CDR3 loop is CASSVYTDTQYF. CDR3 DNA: TGTGCCAGCAGTGTCTACACAGATACGCAGTATTTT.

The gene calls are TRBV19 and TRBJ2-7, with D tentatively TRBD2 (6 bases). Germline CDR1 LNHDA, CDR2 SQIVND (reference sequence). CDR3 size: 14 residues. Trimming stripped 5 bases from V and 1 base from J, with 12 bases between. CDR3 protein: CASSLRGTSYEQYF. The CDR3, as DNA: TGTGCCAGTAGTTTGCGTGGGACTTCCTACGAGCAGTACTTC.

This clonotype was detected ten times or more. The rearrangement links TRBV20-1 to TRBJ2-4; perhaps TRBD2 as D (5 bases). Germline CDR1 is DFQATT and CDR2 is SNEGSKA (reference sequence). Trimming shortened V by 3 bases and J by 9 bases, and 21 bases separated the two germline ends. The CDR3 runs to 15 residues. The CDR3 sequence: CSASTSESHPSIQYF. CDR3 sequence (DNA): TGCAGTGCTAGTACTAGTGAATCTCACCCTAGCATTCAGTACTTC.

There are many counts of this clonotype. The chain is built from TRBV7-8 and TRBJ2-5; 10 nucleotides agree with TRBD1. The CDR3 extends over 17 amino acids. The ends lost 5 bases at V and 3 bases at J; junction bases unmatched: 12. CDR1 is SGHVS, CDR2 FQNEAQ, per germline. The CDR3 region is CASSPGTGASWEETQYF. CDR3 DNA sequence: TGTGCCAGCAGCCCAGGGACAGGGGCGTCCTGGGAAGAGACCCAGTACTTC.

The CDR3 region is CASRITGLETQYF. The DNA for the CDR3 is TGTGCCAGCCGTATCACGGGGTTAGAGACCCAGTACTTC. The rearrangement joins TRBV27 to TRBJ2-5, with D maybe TRBD2 (5 bases). The CDR3 sequence is 13 residues long. Germline V lookup: CDR1 MNHEY, CDR2 SMNVEV (reference sequence). Trimming shortened V by 8 bases and J by 4 bases, and 14 bases separated the two germline ends.

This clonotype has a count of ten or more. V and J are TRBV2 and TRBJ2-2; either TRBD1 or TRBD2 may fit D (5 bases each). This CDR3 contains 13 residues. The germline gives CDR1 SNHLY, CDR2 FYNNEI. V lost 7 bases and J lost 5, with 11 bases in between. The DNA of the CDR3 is TGTGCCAGCAAAGCCAGGGAGACCGGGGAGCTGTTTTTT. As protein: CASKARETGELFF.

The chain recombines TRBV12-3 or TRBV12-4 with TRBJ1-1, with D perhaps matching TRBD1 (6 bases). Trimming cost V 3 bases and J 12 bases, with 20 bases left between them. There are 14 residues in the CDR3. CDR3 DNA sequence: TGTGCCAGCAGTTTGTCACAGGGTAAAAACGAAACTTTCTTT. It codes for CASSLSQGKNETFF.

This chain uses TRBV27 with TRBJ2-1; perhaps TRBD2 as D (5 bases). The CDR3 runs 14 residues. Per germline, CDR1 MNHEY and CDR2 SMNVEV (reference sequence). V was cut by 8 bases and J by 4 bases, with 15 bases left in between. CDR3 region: CASAIASLYNEQFF. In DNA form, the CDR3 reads TGTGCCAGCGCCATAGCGAGTCTATACAATGAGCAGTTCTTC.